The present TCR beta chain was sequenced within a study of blood T cell repertoires in COVID-19. Study-level information: COVID-19 samples collected from the United States, Italy and Spain covered acute and convalescent phases. The analysed material was cDNA or gDNA that came from T cells, B-cell-depleted T cells, or PBMCs.

CDR3 size: 15 residues. Trimming cost V 8 bases and J 6 bases; bases outside gene matches: 9. Germline CDR1 MDHEN, CDR2 SYDVKM. The table came from immunoSEQ multiplex PCR; TCRdb's copy has only in-frame clones and leaves some out. The sample has some 380,000 clones; more than 65% are singletons. Sequences were obtained from peripheral blood. This TCR derives from a human donor with acute or convalescent COVID-19. The donor label of this sample is uncertain. The chain links TRBV28 to TRBJ2-1, with 11 bases fitting TRBD1. The CDR3 nucleotides read TGTGCCAGCGGGGGCCGGGACAGGGGGGTCAATGAGCAGTTCTTC. Translation gives CASGGRDRGVNEQFF.